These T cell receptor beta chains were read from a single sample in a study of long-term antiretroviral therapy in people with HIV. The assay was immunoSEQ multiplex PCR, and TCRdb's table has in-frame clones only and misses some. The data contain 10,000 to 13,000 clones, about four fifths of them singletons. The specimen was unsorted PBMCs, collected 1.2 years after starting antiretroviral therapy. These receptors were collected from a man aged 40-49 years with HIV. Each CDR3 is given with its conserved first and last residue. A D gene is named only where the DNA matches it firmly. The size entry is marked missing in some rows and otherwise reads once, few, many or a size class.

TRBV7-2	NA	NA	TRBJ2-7	CASSLDVGPYEQYF	TGTGCCAGCAGCTTAGATGTGGGCCCTTACGAGCAGTACTTC
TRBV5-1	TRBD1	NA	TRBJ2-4	CASSYLGTGENIQYF	TGCGCCAGCAGCTACCTTGGGACAGGGGAGAACATTCAGTACTTC
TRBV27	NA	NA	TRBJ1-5	CASSLGYSNQPQHF	TGTGCCAGCAGTTTAGGTTATAGCAATCAGCCCCAGCATTTT
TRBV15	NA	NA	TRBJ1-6	CATSRDPSGSGSPLHF	TGTGCCACCAGCAGAGATCCTTCAGGGTCTGGTTCACCCCTCCACTTT
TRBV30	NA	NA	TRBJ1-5	CAWSVQRSQPQHF	TGTGCCTGGAGTGTTCAGCGAAGTCAGCCCCAGCATTTT
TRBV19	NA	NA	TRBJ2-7	CASSGWVGGSYEQYF	TGTGCCAGTAGTGGGTGGGTGGGGGGATCCTACGAGCAGTACTTC
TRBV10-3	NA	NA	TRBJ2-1	CAISKKDSRDGEQFF	TGTGCCATCAGTAAGAAGGACAGTCGCGATGGTGAGCAGTTCTTC
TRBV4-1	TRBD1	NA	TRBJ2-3	CASSQDPGQGAVTQYF	TGCGCCAGCAGCCAAGATCCTGGACAGGGGGCGGTTACGCAGTATTTT
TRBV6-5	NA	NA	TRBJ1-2	CASSPFGGDYGYTF	TGTGCCAGCAGCCCCTTCGGGGGAGACTATGGCTACACCTTC
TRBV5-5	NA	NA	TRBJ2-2	CASSLRGPGELFF	TGTGCCAGCAGCTTGCGGGGGCCCGGGGAGCTGTTTTTT
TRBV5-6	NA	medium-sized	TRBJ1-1	CASSLAPRTANTEAFF	TGTGCCAGCAGCTTGGCCCCTCGGACAGCGAACACTGAAGCTTTCTTT
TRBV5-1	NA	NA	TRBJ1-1	CASSLDFTAPFF	TGCGCCAGCAGCTTGGACTTCACGGCCCCTTTCTTT
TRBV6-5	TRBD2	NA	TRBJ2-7	CASSYGLAGGQYEQYF	TGTGCCAGCAGTTACGGGCTAGCGGGGGGACAGTACGAGCAGTACTTC
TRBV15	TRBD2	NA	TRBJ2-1	CATSISGSYNEQFF	TGTGCCACCAGCATAAGCGGGAGTTACAATGAGCAGTTCTTC
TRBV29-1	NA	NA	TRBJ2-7	CSVEKGSGYEQYF	TGCAGCGTTGAGAAAGGCTCGGGCTACGAGCAGTACTTC
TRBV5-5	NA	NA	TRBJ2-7	CASSFWDNSYEQYF	TGTGCCAGCAGCTTCTGGGACAACTCCTACGAGCAGTACTTC
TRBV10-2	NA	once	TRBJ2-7	CASSEYGGDEQYF	TGCGCCAGCAGTGAGTACGGGGGTGACGAGCAGTACTTC
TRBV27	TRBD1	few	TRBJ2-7	CASRTGGAPHYEQYF	TGTGCCAGCAGAACAGGGGGCGCGCCCCATTACGAGCAGTACTTC
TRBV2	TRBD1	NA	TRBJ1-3	CASFGTGRSGNTIYF	TGTGCCAGCTTTGGGACAGGTCGCTCTGGAAACACCATATATTTT
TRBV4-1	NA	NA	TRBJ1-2	CASSHSEGYTF	TGCGCCAGCAGCCATTCGGAGGGCTACACCTTC
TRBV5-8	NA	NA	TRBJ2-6	CASSSDISGANVLTF	TGTGCCAGCAGTTCCGATATTTCTGGGGCCAACGTCCTGACTTTC
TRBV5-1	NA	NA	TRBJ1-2	CASSLPGPYGYTF	TGCGCCAGCAGCTTGCCAGGACCCTATGGCTACACCTTC
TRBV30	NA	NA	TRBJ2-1	CATGTFNEQFF	TGTGCCACAGGGACCTTCAATGAGCAGTTCTTC
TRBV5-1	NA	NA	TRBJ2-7	CASSLGSGYEQYF	TGCGCCAGCAGCTTGGGGTCGGGATACGAGCAGTACTTC
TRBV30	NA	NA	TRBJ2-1	CAWGAGTDTYNEQFF	TGTGCCTGGGGAGCCGGGACGGACACCTACAATGAGCAGTTCTTC
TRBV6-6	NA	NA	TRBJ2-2	CASSYLVSTGELFF	TGTGCCAGCAGTTACTTAGTGTCCACCGGGGAGCTGTTTTTT
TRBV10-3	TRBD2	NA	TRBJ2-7	CATQEPGGSEQYF	TGTGCCACCCAAGAGCCGGGGGGTAGCGAGCAGTACTTC
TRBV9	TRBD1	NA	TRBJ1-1	CASSDSLQGENTEAFF	TGTGCCAGCAGCGATAGTTTACAGGGGGAGAACACTGAAGCTTTCTTT
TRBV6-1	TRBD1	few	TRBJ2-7	CASKGQYYEQYF	TGTGCCAGCAAGGGACAGTACTACGAGCAGTACTTC
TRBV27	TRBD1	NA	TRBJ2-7	CASSLDPTQGDYEQYF	TGTGCCAGCAGTTTGGACCCCACCCAGGGGGACTACGAGCAGTACTTC
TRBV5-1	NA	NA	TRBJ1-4	CASSLGDFNEKLFF	TGCGCCAGCAGCTTGGGAGATTTTAATGAAAAACTGTTTTTT
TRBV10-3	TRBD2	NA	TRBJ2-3	CAISEPGGGQTSGSTDTQYF	TGTGCCATCAGTGAGCCGGGGGGGGGCCAAACCTCAGGGAGCACAGATACGCAGTATTTT
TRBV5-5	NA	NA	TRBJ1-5	CASSSRTEAYQPQHF	TGTGCCAGCAGCTCCAGGACGGAGGCTTATCAGCCCCAGCATTTT
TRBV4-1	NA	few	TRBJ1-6	CASRGPPNSPLHF	TGCGCCAGCAGGGGGCCGCCGAATTCACCCCTCCACTTT
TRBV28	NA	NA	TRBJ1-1	CASTSGLGRNTEAFF	TGTGCCAGCACCTCAGGGTTGGGGCGCAACACTGAAGCTTTCTTT
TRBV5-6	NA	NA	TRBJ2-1	CASSLEDIPYNEQFF	TGTGCCAGCAGCTTGGAAGACATCCCCTACAATGAGCAGTTCTTC
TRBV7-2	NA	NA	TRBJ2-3	CASSLDPPGLTDTQYF	TGTGCCAGCAGCTTAGACCCCCCGGGCCTCACAGATACGCAGTATTTT
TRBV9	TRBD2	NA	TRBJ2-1	CASSSRTSGYNEQFF	TGTGCCAGCAGCTCGAGGACTAGCGGGTACAATGAGCAGTTCTTC
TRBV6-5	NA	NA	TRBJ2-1	CASIGSDSYNEQFF	TGTGCCAGCATAGGCAGTGACTCCTACAATGAGCAGTTCTTC
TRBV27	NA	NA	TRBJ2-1	CASSSVGGYNEQFF	TGTGCCAGCAGTTCCGTGGGGGGCTACAATGAGCAGTTCTTC
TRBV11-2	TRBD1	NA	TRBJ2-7	CASSLDPGQLSYEQYF	TGTGCCAGCAGCTTAGACCCGGGACAGTTATCCTACGAGCAGTACTTC
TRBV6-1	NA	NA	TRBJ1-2	CASFALTGGYTF	TGTGCCAGCTTTGCTCTTACAGGGGGCTACACCTTC
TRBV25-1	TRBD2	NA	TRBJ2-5	CASSADRTSAPETQYF	TGTGCCAGCAGTGCCGATCGGACTAGCGCCCCTGAGACCCAGTACTTC
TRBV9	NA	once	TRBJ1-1	CASSATLSDNTEAFF	TGTGCCAGCAGTGCTACCCTATCAGATAACACTGAAGCTTTCTTT
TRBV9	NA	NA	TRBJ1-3	CASSVGGGGNTIYF	TGTGCCAGCAGCGTCGGCGGGGGGGGAAACACCATATATTTT
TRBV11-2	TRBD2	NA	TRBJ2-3	CASSLDWLAGALTYTDTQYF	TGTGCCAGCAGCTTAGATTGGCTAGCGGGGGCCCTAACCTACACAGATACGCAGTATTTT
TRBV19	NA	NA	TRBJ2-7	CASSIGRGPYEQYF	TGTGCCAGTAGTATAGGGCGGGGGCCCTACGAGCAGTACTTC
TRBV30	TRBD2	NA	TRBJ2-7	CAWTTRGVYEQYF	TGTGCCTGGACGACGCGGGGGGTCTACGAGCAGTACTTC
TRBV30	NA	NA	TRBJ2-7	CAWSEIGGWYEQYF	TGTGCCTGGAGCGAAATCGGGGGCTGGTACGAGCAGTACTTC
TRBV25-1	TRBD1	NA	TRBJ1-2	CASSDWTGANYGYTF	TGTGCCAGCAGTGATTGGACAGGGGCAAACTATGGCTACACCTTC
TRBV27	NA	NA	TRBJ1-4	CASSFNRRKGEKLFF	TGTGCCAGCAGTTTTAACCGACGGAAGGGTGAAAAACTGTTTTTT
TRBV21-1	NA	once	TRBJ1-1	CASSKTDRKNTEAFF	TGTGCCAGCAGCAAAACAGACCGTAAGAACACTGAAGCTTTCTTT
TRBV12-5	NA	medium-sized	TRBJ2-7	CASGLGGALYYEQYF	TGTGCTAGTGGTTTGGGAGGGGCCCTTTACTACGAGCAGTACTTC
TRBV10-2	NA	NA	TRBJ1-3	CASSEEGIGNTIYF	TGCGCCAGCAGTGAGGAGGGGATCGGAAACACCATATATTTT
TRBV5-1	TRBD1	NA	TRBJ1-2	CASSVGQGSQYGYTF	TGCGCCAGCAGCGTGGGACAGGGGAGTCAATATGGCTACACCTTC
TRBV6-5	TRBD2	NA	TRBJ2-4	CASSDGGGIQYF	TGTGCCAGCTCCGACGGGGGGGGCATTCAGTACTTC
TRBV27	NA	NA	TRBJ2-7	CASSLQGWDYEQYF	TGTGCCAGCAGTCTACAGGGTTGGGACTACGAGCAGTACTTC
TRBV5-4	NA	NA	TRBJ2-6	CASSLRSAGSGANVLTF	TGTGCCAGCAGCTTGCGGTCCGCGGGGTCTGGGGCCAACGTCCTGACTTTC
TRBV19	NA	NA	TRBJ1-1	CASSPTETSAWPAFF	TGTGCCAGTAGCCCGACAGAAACCTCTGCTTGGCCAGCTTTCTTT